Listed here is a single T cell receptor beta chain. The antigen is unknown. The method was immunoSEQ multiplex PCR; TCRdb's version includes in-frame clones alone and lacks a portion of them. The top ten hold roughly 9.2% of the sample, which has about 150,000 clones, less than 80% seen once. The source of the sample is a study of PD-1 blockade in classical Hodgkin lymphoma. Each of the patients experienced relapse following autologous stem cell transplantation, and their brentuximab vedotin exposure differed. Findings and caveats of the study: It was among complete responders that baseline diversity resembled that of newly diagnosed patients. Relative to healthy donors, newly diagnosed patients reportedly had lower baseline TCR diversity, which was reported as lower still in relapsed/refractory patients. Among the patients, those starting nivolumab under 1 year after ASCT were excluded.

Trimming stripped 0 bases from V and 4 bases from J, with 13 bases between. CDR3 length equals 15 residues. The germline gives CDR1 MGHRA, CDR2 YSYEKL. The sequences come from peripheral blood mononuclear cells (PBMCs), collected before the second cycle of nivolumab. This TCR derives from a human donor with classical Hodgkin lymphoma. V usage is TRBV4-1 and J usage is TRBJ2-7; D might be TRBD2 (5 bases). CDR3 DNA sequence: TGCGCCAGCAGCCAAGATCTTAGGACTGAATACGAGCAGTACTTC. Translation: CASSQDLRTEYEQYF.